This TCR beta chain is from a study of cytomegalovirus exposure and HLA in healthy donors. Study-wide points: Three chains linked to CMV were shown in vitro to be specific for CMV antigens. The investigators catalogued 150 to 200 TCR beta chains as cytomegalovirus-associated.

CDR1 is SGDLS, CDR2 YYNGEE, per germline. V was clipped by 0 bases and J by 4 bases, with 8 bases between them. The length of the CDR3 is 14 residues. Data came from immunoSEQ multiplex PCR; TCRdb stores just in-frame clones and leaves some out. This sample has around 220,000 clones; around 90% occur once, and the top ten carry 2.9%. Worth noting for this clone: Its antigen is undetermined.

The TCR sequence derives from a woman between 18 and 30 years old in good health and CMV-seronegative. Material: PBMCs. V gene TRBV9 combines with J gene TRBJ1-5; no definite D call. Written as DNA, the CDR3 is TGTGCCAGCAGCGTAGAGTCGGAGAATCAGCCCCAGCATTTT. Residues: CASSVESENQPQHF. Complete variable domain (other parts from reference TRBV9 and TRBJ1-5): DSGVTQTPKHLITATGQRVTLRCSPRSGDLSVYWYQQSLDQGLQFLIQYYNGEERAKGNILERFSAQQFPDLHSELNLSSLELGDSALYFCASSVESENQPQHFGDGTRLSIL.